Here is one T cell receptor beta chain with its context. Between the trimmed V and J ends, which lost 0 bases and 6 bases, there was a span of 12 bases. The CDR3 extends over 15 amino acids. From germline, CDR1 is SGHAT and CDR2 FQNNGV. A second PCR, run for about 7 to 12 cycles, used a sample-barcoded 5' primer plus a J-beta primer mix. Each cDNA was tagged by a template-switch adaptor containing 12 random nucleotides. TCRdb re-called the 5' RACE reads with MiXCR, one entry per CDR3 protein. In the table there are more than 800,000 distinct CDR3 sequences, over 35% of which are singletons. The sample providers were healthy Caucasian people from Russia, aged about 6 to 90. These data are taken from a study of blood T cells in healthy people across ages.

This receptor was obtained from a woman aged 60 to 75 in good health. The sequencing input was blood. V and J are TRBV11-2 and TRBJ1-5; possibly TRBD1 for D (5 bases). For the CDR3, the DNA is TGTGCCAGCAGCTTAGATCCTAGGGGTAGTCAGCCCCAGCATTTT. As protein: CASSLDPRGSQPQHF.